This T cell receptor beta chain was sequenced for a study of blood T cell repertoires in COVID-19. The CDR3 covers 15 residues. Germline lookup yields CDR1 LNHDA and CDR2 SQIVND (reference sequence). Trimming shortened V by 3 bases and J by 1 base, and 10 bases separated the two germline ends. Repertoires were generated with immunoSEQ multiplex PCR, while TCRdb's copy carries only in-frame clones and drops some. The sample has some 200,000 clones; roughly four fifths are singletons. The specimen was PBMCs or T cells enriched from blood (not recorded which). The chain uses TRBV19 and TRBJ1-3, with unresolved D. The receptor comes from a man aged 35 to 55 who had recovered from COVID-19. The CDR3 DNA is TGTGCCAGTAGTATGGGCCTCCATTCTGGAAACACCATATATTTT. This gives the protein CASSMGLHSGNTIYF.